Sequencing of this T cell receptor (beta chain) was carried out in a study of regulatory T cells in long-lasting Graves disease. Time point denoted: newly diagnosed GD, antithyroid drugs for less than 3 months. Generation of the TCR library employed RNA extracted from PBMCs. Collection of peripheral blood (about 8.1 milliliters) was done using EDTA tubes. This clonotype was found many times. The germline V and J ends were trimmed by 5 bases and 2 bases, with 16 bases remaining between them. This CDR3 region has 14 residues. From germline, CDR1 is DFQATT and CDR2 SNEGSKA (reference sequence). Sequencing libraries for TCR beta were prepared with iRepertoire HTBI primers and Arm-PCR of CDR3 regions. TCRdb redid the calling of the multiplex PCR reads with MiXCR, one entry per CDR3 protein. The sample shows roughly 560,000 distinct CDR3 sequences, around 12% of them seen only once. These data also featured in a second study, about T cells in Graves' hyperthyroidism and ophthalmopathy.

The TCR was taken from a woman in her twenties or thirties with Graves disease. This specimen was peripheral blood mononuclear cells (PBMCs), taken at new diagnosis, from a patient treated with antithyroid drugs. The J gene is TRBJ2-7, the V gene TRBV20-1; D perhaps matches TRBD2 (5 bases). CDR3 loop: CSAPLRTEPYEQYF. In DNA form, the CDR3 reads TGCAGTGCTCCCCTGAGGACTGAGCCCTACGAGCAGTACTTC.